The present entry profiles one T cell receptor beta chain with its context. Its antigen is not known. These data originate in a study of blood T cells in healthy people across ages. Across the whole study: When template switching was applied, about one barcoded beta molecule was captured per two T cells. Study results and caveats: The donors' CMV status was not determined, possibly confounding changes in expanded clonotypes.

Unmatched junction bases numbered 4, after V lost 6 bases and J lost 4 bases. CDR3 length: 13 amino acids. The second PCR ran about 6 to 11 cycles with a sample-barcoded 5' primer and J-beta primers. A 12-random-nucleotide template-switch adaptor tagged each cDNA molecule. TCRdb used MiXCR to reprocess the 5' RACE reads, holding one entry per CDR3 protein. The sample carries roughly 900,000 distinct CDR3 sequences, 29% recorded once. The clonotype comes from an elderly woman in good health. The specimen sequenced was blood. The chain employs TRBV12-3 or TRBV12-4 and TRBJ1-2; 8 positions match TRBD1. The CDR3 coding sequence is TGTGCCAGCAGCAACACAGGGGGCTATGGCTACACCTTC. It specifies CASSNTGGYGYTF.